Below, one T cell receptor beta chain is given with its context. V was cut by 5 bases and J by 4 bases, with 12 bases left in between. The length of the CDR3 is 13 residues. Germline loops: CDR1 LGHNT, CDR2 FRNRAP. These data come from a study of cytotoxic CD8 clonotypes in ibrutinib-treated CLL. Clones were sequenced by immunoSEQ multiplex PCR, and TCRdb holds only the in-frame ones, with some missing. The sample has about 130,000 clones, 80% to 85% seen once; the top ten hold around 3.3%. The chain couples TRBV12-5 to TRBJ2-7; no reliable D call. This clonotype was sampled from a human donor with chronic lymphocytic leukemia. The material was PBMCs, obtained after 24 months of ibrutinib treatment. The CDR3 sequence: CASGTLIGYEQYF. The CDR3 DNA follows: TGTGCTAGTGGTACCCTGATCGGGTACGAGCAGTACTTC.